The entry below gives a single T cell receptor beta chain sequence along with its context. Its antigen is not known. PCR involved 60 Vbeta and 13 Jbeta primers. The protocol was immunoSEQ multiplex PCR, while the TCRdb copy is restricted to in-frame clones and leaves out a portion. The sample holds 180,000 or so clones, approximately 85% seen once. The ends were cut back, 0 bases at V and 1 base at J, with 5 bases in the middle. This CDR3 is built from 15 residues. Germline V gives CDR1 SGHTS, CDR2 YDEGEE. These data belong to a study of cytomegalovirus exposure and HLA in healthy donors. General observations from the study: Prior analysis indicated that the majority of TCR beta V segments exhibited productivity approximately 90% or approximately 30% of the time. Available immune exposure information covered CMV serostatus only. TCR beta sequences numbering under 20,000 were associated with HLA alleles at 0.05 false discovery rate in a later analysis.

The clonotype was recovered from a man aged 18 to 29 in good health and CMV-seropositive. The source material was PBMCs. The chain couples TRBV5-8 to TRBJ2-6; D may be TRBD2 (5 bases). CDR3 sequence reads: CASSLGRSGANVLTF. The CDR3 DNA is TGTGCCAGCAGCTTGGGGAGGTCTGGGGCCAACGTCCTGACTTTC.